Listed here are 23 T cell receptor beta chains from one sample, sequenced in a study of shared clonotypes between healthy human individuals (dated by TCRdb to about 2020). Preparation of the library involved the immunoSEQ multiplex PCR assay. The source is immuneACCESS, and TCRdb retained only in-frame sequences with V and J called. Part of the clones is not carried over; for the studies checked, unresolved V genes explain less than half of this, and the remainder is unexplained. This sample has approximately 700,000 clones in its table, and 73% of those were observed once. The biggest ten clones account for 1.5% to 2% of the sample. Sequenced material: memory CD4+ T cells sorted from blood. The cell subset or site label for this specimen denotes: CD45RA-negative fraction. These receptors originate from a woman in her thirties in good health.

J is TRBJ2-5 and V is TRBV2; possible D gene TRBD2, 5 bases. Germline V gene data show CDR1 as SNHLY and CDR2 as FYNNEI. This CDR3 comprises 15 residues. Trimming removed 2 bases from V and 4 bases from J, with 14 bases in between. The CDR3 DNA follows: TGTGCCAGCAGTGAAATATCGGGAAGTTCAGAGACCCAGTACTTC. Translated, it gives CASSEISGSSETQYF.

This clone was observed a single time. The V and J genes are TRBV5-1 and TRBJ2-5; D possibly matches TRBD1 or TRBD2 (5 bases each). The germline V gene encodes CDR1 SGHRS and CDR2 YFSETQ. The V gene lost 0 bases and the J gene lost 2 bases, with 14 bases spanning the gap. This CDR3 comprises 16 residues. The CDR3 sequence: CASSLALPGPQETQYF. Here the CDR3 DNA reads TGCGCCAGCAGCTTGGCCTTGCCGGGACCACAAGAGACCCAGTACTTC. The full variable domain, with the rest looked up from reference TRBV5-1 and TRBJ2-5, is KAGVTQTPRYLIKTRGQQVTLSCSPISGHRSVSWYQQTPGQGLQFLFEYFSETQRNKGNFPGRFSGRQFSNSRSEMNVSTLELGDSALYLCASSLALPGPQETQYFGPGTRLLVL.

This chain joins TRBV7-9 and TRBJ2-7; 12 bases agree with TRBD1. The germline V gene has CDR1 SEHNR and CDR2 FQNEAQ (reference sequence). This CDR3 has 15 amino acids. With V trimmed by 7 bases and J by 7 bases, 11 bases remained unmatched. For the CDR3, the DNA is TGTGCCAGCACCCTCGGGGGACAGGGGGCCTCTGAGCAGTACTTC. Residues: CASTLGGQGASEQYF.

This clone was recorded a few times. The genes are TRBV2 and TRBJ1-2; TRBD1 is a possible D gene (6 bases). Trimming removed 6 bases from V and 2 bases from J, with 13 bases in between. Germline-derived CDR1 and CDR2 are SNHLY and FYNNEI. The CDR3 sequence is 14 residues long. The CDR3 sequence is CASRPQQGNYGYTF. The CDR3 coding sequence is TGTGCCAGCAGGCCTCAACAGGGAAACTATGGCTACACCTTC.

The chain's CDR3 is CSLGGGQGNYGYTF. The CDR3 nucleotides are TGCAGCCTTGGAGGGGGACAGGGGAACTATGGCTACACCTTC. This chain joins TRBV29-1 and TRBJ1-2; 10 bases align to TRBD1. Germline assignment: CDR1 SQVTM and CDR2 ANQGSEA. The CDR3 spans 14 residues. The V and J ends lost 8 bases and 2 bases, in that order; junction bases with no gene match: 8.

This clone came up many times. The rearrangement uses TRBV29-1 and TRBJ2-1, with D perhaps given as TRBD1 or TRBD2 (7 bases each). This CDR3 is built from 13 residues. Deletions cut 2 bases from V and 10 bases from J, with 15 bases between. The germline gives CDR1 SQVTM, CDR2 ANQGSEA. In nucleotides, the CDR3 is TGCAGCGTTGAATTAGCAGGGGGAGGGGAGCAGTTCTTC. Its translation: CSVELAGGGEQFF.

The chain links TRBV2 to TRBJ2-3; D may match TRBD1 or TRBD2 (5 bases each). Trimming shortened V by 6 bases and J by 2 bases, and 15 bases separated the two germline ends. The germline gives CDR1 SNHLY, CDR2 FYNNEI. The CDR3 is 15 amino acids. This CDR3 is CASRTVRGVTDTQYF. In DNA, the CDR3 is TGTGCCAGCAGGACTGTGAGGGGAGTCACAGATACGCAGTATTTT.

The chain recombines TRBV11-2 with TRBJ2-7; 8 nucleotides agree with TRBD2. The CDR3 consists of 15 residues. CDR1 SGHAT and CDR2 FQNNGV come from the germline V gene. The V and J ends lost 3 bases and 6 bases, in that order; junction bases with no gene match: 10. CDR3 DNA: TGTGCCAGCAGCTTGGGGGCGGGAGGTCGCGGCGAGCAGTACTTC. This gives the protein CASSLGAGGRGEQYF.

The chain combines TRBV5-4 with TRBJ2-1, with TRBD2 as a possible D gene (6 bases). V lost 4 bases, J lost 0 bases, and 14 bases lay in between. From germline, CDR1 is SGHNT and CDR2 YYREEE (reference sequence). This CDR3 has 16 amino acids. The CDR3 DNA sequence: TGTGCCAGCAGCCTGAATCCAGCGGGCTCCTACAATGAGCAGTTCTTC. Translated, it gives CASSLNPAGSYNEQFF.

The chain couples TRBV6-4 to TRBJ2-3; 8 positions agree with TRBD2. The length of the CDR3 is 15 residues. In germline, CDR1 is MRHNA, CDR2 SNTAGT. Trimming took 3 bases from V and 3 from J; bases not matched to a gene: 5. CDR3 DNA: TGTGCCAGCAGTGAGTCACTAGCGGAGACAGATACGCAGTATTTT. It translates to CASSESLAETDTQYF.

The chain combines TRBV2 with TRBJ2-2, with D unclear. The V end lost 6 bases, the J end lost 2 bases, and 13 bases lay between the germline ends. Germline lookup yields CDR1 SNHLY and CDR2 FYNNEI. The CDR3 length is 15 residues. CDR3 protein: CASRPGRVNTGELFF. CDR3 DNA: TGTGCCAGCAGACCTGGACGCGTTAACACCGGGGAGCTGTTTTTT.

This sequence joins TRBV4-2 and TRBJ2-1; possibly TRBD2 for D (6 bases). V was shortened by 0 bases and J by 1 base, with 22 bases between the two germline ends. Germline CDR1 reads LGHNA; CDR2 reads YNFKEQ. The CDR3 is 20 residues long. CDR3 sequence reads: CASSQEMSYGSLGSYNEQFF. The CDR3 DNA reads as TGTGCCAGCAGCCAAGAAATGTCCTACGGGAGTTTAGGATCCTACAATGAGCAGTTCTTC.

This clone has only a few counts. The chain couples TRBV7-3 to TRBJ2-2; TRBD2 matches at 7 bases. CDR3 length equals 17 residues. V shed 6 bases and J 8 bases; nucleotides not matched to a gene: 18. The germline gives CDR1 SGHTA, CDR2 FQGTGA. CDR3 bases: TGTGCCAGCAGTCCCCTAGGAACTGCGGGAGTTCAGGGGGAGCTGTTTTTT. It encodes CASSPLGTAGVQGELFF. Drawing the rest from reference TRBV7-3 and TRBJ2-2, the complete variable domain is GAGVSQTPSNKVTEKGKYVELRCDPISGHTALYWYRQSLGQGPEFLIYFQGTGAADDSGLPNDRFFAVRPEGSVSTLKIQRTERGDSAVYLCASSPLGTAGVQGELFFGEGSRLTVL.

This chain uses TRBV5-1 with TRBJ2-6; a possible D gene is TRBD1 (6 bases). V was cut by 2 bases and J by 3 bases, with 9 bases left in between. The CDR3 consists of 15 residues. Per the germline V gene, CDR1 is SGHRS and CDR2 is YFSETQ. DNA for the CDR3: TGCGCCAGCAGCTTTGGGGGCCTTGGGGCCAACGTCCTGACTTTC. Translating it yields CASSFGGLGANVLTF.

This clone was detected a few times. The V gene is TRBV28, the J gene TRBJ1-2; tentatively, D is TRBD1 (6 bases). The CDR3 contains 13 residues. The V gene lost 4 bases and the J gene lost 4 bases, with 10 bases spanning the gap. Germline V gene data show CDR1 as MDHEN and CDR2 as SYDVKM. CDR3 nucleotides: TGTGCCAGCAGTTCAGGACAGTTCTATGGCTACACCTTC. Its protein product is CASSSGQFYGYTF.

The rearrangement joins TRBV2 to TRBJ1-1; weak D call: TRBD1 (6 bases). This CDR3 region has 14 residues. CDR1 SNHLY and CDR2 FYNNEI come from the germline V gene. Trimming shortened V by 8 bases and J by 6 bases, and 19 bases separated the two germline ends. The CDR3 loop is CASGGQTGSAEAFF. As DNA, the CDR3 is TGTGCCAGCGGGGGCCAAACCGGATCCGCTGAAGCTTTCTTT.

This chain connects TRBV30 to TRBJ1-3; the D gene is possibly TRBD1 (5 bases). CDR1 GTSNPN and CDR2 SVGIG come from the germline V gene (reference sequence). The CDR3 is 14 residues long. Trimming removed 4 bases at V and 1 base at J, with 11 bases between. The CDR3 protein is CAWTAGLSGNTIYF. CDR3 DNA: TGTGCCTGGACCGCGGGACTATCTGGAAACACCATATATTTT.

J is TRBJ2-1 and V is TRBV4-1; D could derive from TRBD1 or TRBD2 (5 bases each). Trimming took off 4 bases at V and 3 bases at J, with 19 bases between the two ends. The CDR3 length is 17 residues. Germline values: CDR1 MGHRA, CDR2 YSYEKL. CDR3 nucleotide sequence: TGCGCCAGCAGCCCGACGGCCCGAGGGGTAAGCTACAATGAGCAGTTCTTC. It is translated as CASSPTARGVSYNEQFF.

V usage is TRBV7-9 and J usage is TRBJ2-7; weak D call: TRBD1 (6 bases). Per the germline V gene, CDR1 is SEHNR and CDR2 is FQNEAQ (reference sequence). Trimming removed 1 base from V and 2 bases from J, with 15 bases in between. This CDR3 is built from 16 residues. CDR3: CASSLGIGDTPYEQYF. The CDR3 DNA sequence: TGTGCCAGCAGCTTAGGAATAGGGGACACTCCCTACGAGCAGTACTTC.

This clone came up a few times. The sample contains more than one DNA sequence encoding this CDR3. The chain couples TRBV6-6 to TRBJ1-1, with TRBD1 as a possible D gene (5 bases). V dropped 5 bases and J dropped 0 bases, with 7 bases sitting between them. Germline CDR1 reads MNHNY; CDR2 reads SVGAGI (reference sequence). The CDR3 totals 13 residues. CDR3 bases: TGTGCCAGCAGTCCGGGGCTGAACACTGAAGCTTTCTTT. This encodes CASSPGLNTEAFF.

This chain links TRBV28 with TRBJ2-7; TRBD2 is a possible D gene (6 bases). The CDR3 is 15 amino acids. Trimming stripped 3 bases from V and 3 bases from J, with 15 bases between. CDR1 and CDR2 (germline): MDHEN, SYDVKM. The DNA of the CDR3 is TGTGCCAGCAGTTTTCCTGACGGGAGAGACTACGAGCAGTACTTC. It translates to CASSFPDGRDYEQYF.

This chain links TRBV9 with TRBJ1-2; a possible D gene is TRBD1 (6 bases). CDR3 size: 14 residues. Between the trimmed V and J ends, which lost 0 bases and 4 bases, there was a span of 10 bases. The germline gives CDR1 SGDLS, CDR2 YYNGEE. The CDR3 DNA is TGTGCCAGCAGCGTAGGGACAGCAATCTATGGCTACACCTTC. Translating gives CASSVGTAIYGYTF. Full variable domain (remainder filled in from reference TRBV9 and TRBJ1-2): DSGVTQTPKHLITATGQRVTLRCSPRSGDLSVYWYQQSLDQGLQFLIQYYNGEERAKGNILERFSAQQFPDLHSELNLSSLELGDSALYFCASSVGTAIYGYTFGSGTRLTVV.

V is TRBV11-2 and J is TRBJ2-4; a possible D gene is TRBD1 (6 bases). CDR1 and CDR2 (germline): SGHAT, FQNNGV. The V end lost 5 bases, the J end lost 5 bases, and 13 bases lay between the germline ends. This CDR3 region has 14 residues. As DNA, the CDR3 is TGTGCCAGCAGCCTTTCCCGGACAGAAAACATTCAGTACTTC. The encoded protein is CASSLSRTENIQYF.